These T cell receptor beta chains were read from a single sample in a study of control samples from healthy donors and cancer patients. The repertoire was sequenced with immunoSEQ multiplex PCR; TCRdb's copy has only in-frame clones and lacks some. Of around 120,000 clones in the sample, more than 80% were seen once. The specimen sequenced was PBMCs. The receptors were gathered from a woman aged 45 to 65 with colorectal cancer. Each CDR3 is given with its conserved first and last residue. The D gene is left open where the match is weak. Clone size is given for some rows only: seen once, a few or many times, or a class if the clone is expanded.

>-|TRBV7-6|TRBJ1-2|-
TGTGCCAGCAGCTTATTTGAGGGGCAGAACTATGGCTACACCTTC
CASSLFEGQNYGYTF
>-|TRBV28|TRBJ1-2|-
TGTGCCAGCACGAGCAACTATGGCTACACCTTC
CASTSNYGYTF
>-|TRBV7-9|TRBJ1-2|-
TGTGCCAGCAGCCAAACCCAGCTCCGGTATGGCTACACCTTC
CASSQTQLRYGYTF
>-|TRBV5-1|TRBJ2-5|few
TGCGCCAGCAGTATGGACTCGGAGACCCAGTACTTC
CASSMDSETQYF
>TRBD2|TRBV9|TRBJ2-7|-
TGTGCCAGCAGCCCCAGGACTAGCGAGTCCTACGAGCAGTACTTC
CASSPRTSESYEQYF
>-|TRBV7-8|TRBJ1-2|-
TGTGCCAGCAGCTCGACAGGCGGCTATGGCTACACCTTC
CASSSTGGYGYTF
>TRBD1|TRBV4-1|TRBJ2-1|-
TGCGCCAGCAGCCTTCCGGACAGGCCTTCGGGGCAGCAGTTCTTC
CASSLPDRPSGQQFF
>-|TRBV5-1|TRBJ2-6|-
TGCGCCAGCAGCTTGGTAGCCTCTGGGGCCAACGTCCTGACTTTC
CASSLVASGANVLTF
>-|TRBV10-3|TRBJ1-3|-
TGTGCCATCAGTGCAGCCTCTGGGCCAGCCGGAAACACCATATATTTT
CAISAASGPAGNTIYF
>-|TRBV30|TRBJ1-1|-
TGTGCCTGGAGTGTTGGGTCGAACACTGAAGCTTTCTTT
CAWSVGSNTEAFF
>-|TRBV2|TRBJ1-2|-
TGTGCCAGCAGTGAACGAGGTTCTAACTATGGCTACACCTTC
CASSERGSNYGYTF
>-|TRBV28|TRBJ1-3|once
TGTGCCAGCAGTTTAAGGCTGGCCCCCTCTGGAAACACCATATATTTT
CASSLRLAPSGNTIYF
>-|TRBV7-6|TRBJ2-5|once
TGTGCCAGCAGCCCACGCCGACAGGAGGGGCAAGAGACCCAGTACTTC
CASSPRRQEGQETQYF
>-|TRBV24-1|TRBJ2-5|-
TGTGCCACCAGTCCCGCCCCGGGACAGCCGGGACTCGAAGAGACCCAGTACTTC
CATSPAPGQPGLEETQYF
>-|TRBV19|TRBJ1-3|-
TGTGCCAGTAGGTCTCATCGCTCTGGAAACACCATATATTTT
CASRSHRSGNTIYF
>-|TRBV6-1|TRBJ2-5|-
TGTGCCAGCGGGGGGTTGGCGGGGACCCAGTACTTC
CASGGLAGTQYF
>-|TRBV19|TRBJ1-2|-
TGTGCCAGTAGTCCTTCAGGGGTTGCCTATGGCTACACCTTC
CASSPSGVAYGYTF
>-|TRBV19|TRBJ1-2|-
TGTGCCAGTAGTCGGGACGGGGGGTTCCGGAACTATGGCTACACCTTC
CASSRDGGFRNYGYTF
>-|TRBV2|TRBJ2-3|-
TGTGCCAGCAGGGTGAGTCCGACGACAGATACGCAGTATTTT
CASRVSPTTDTQYF
>TRBD1|TRBV19|TRBJ1-5|few
TGTGCCAGTAGTATAGGAGTGAGGGGGCGCGATCAGCCCCAGCATTTT
CASSIGVRGRDQPQHF
>-|TRBV9|TRBJ1-2|-
TGTGCCAGCAGTAATCTTTTAAGAGGCTACACCTTC
CASSNLLRGYTF
>TRBD2|TRBV27|TRBJ2-3|-
TGTGCCAGCAGCTTAGCGGGGGGAAGTAATACGCAGTATTTT
CASSLAGGSNTQYF